The T cell receptor (beta chain) under discussion was sequenced for a study of blood T cell repertoires in COVID-19. Turning to the study itself: Acute-phase and convalescent COVID-19 samples originated in the United States, Italy and Spain. PBMCs, B-cell-depleted T cells, or T cells were the source of the cDNA or gDNA that made up the material.

Per the authors' pipeline: How many nucleated cells were present was estimated from reference gene primer amplification. TCRdb's copy holds only in-frame clones and misses some; the assay was immunoSEQ multiplex PCR. The DNA was the basis for D and trimming; V, J and clone size are from that table. This table has almost 300,000 clones, 70% to 90% appearing once. Germline assignment: CDR1 MDHEN and CDR2 SYDVKM. Trimming removed 4 bases from V and 5 bases from J; junction bases left unmatched: 5. This CDR3 has 15 residues. Sample: peripheral blood. V and J are TRBV28 and TRBJ2-2; 9 bases match TRBD1. The receptor was derived from a man in his 70s with acute or convalescent COVID-19. The CDR3 nucleotides are TGTGCCAGCAGTTCTGCCGGGACAGGGACCGGGGAGCTGTTTTTT. Translation gives CASSSAGTGTGELFF.